These 21 T cell receptor beta chains came from one sample sequenced in a study of CD8+ T cells in alopecia areata. The sample's treatment: oral pan-JAK inhibitor, 5-10 mg twice daily. Sequencing relied on a cDNA template that was reverse transcribed from extracted RNA. Clones were read by immunoSEQ multiplex PCR, and TCRdb kept only the in-frame ones, dropping some. Of some 98,000 clones in the sample, 61% are singletons; the top ten hold 15% to 18%. The source material was CD8+ T cells sorted from blood, sampled at week 4, from a patient treated with tofacitinib. Receptor source: a human donor with alopecia areata.

This clone was detected only a few times. The V gene is TRBV29-1, the J gene TRBJ2-1, with 11 bases aligning to TRBD2. Looked up from germline, CDR1 is SQVTM and CDR2 is ANQGSEA. The length of the CDR3 is 17 residues. V lost 1 base and J lost 2; bases outside the gene matches: 7. The CDR3 region is CSVEGASGGLTYNEQFF. DNA for the CDR3: TGCAGCGTTGAAGGGGCTAGCGGGGGGCTTACCTACAATGAGCAGTTCTTC.

The chain combines TRBV5-1 with TRBJ2-3; D not certain. The V and J ends lost 0 bases and 4 bases respectively, with 9 bases between them. Germline V gene data show CDR1 as SGHRS and CDR2 as YFSETQ. CDR3 length equals 14 residues. The CDR3 coding sequence is TGCGCCAGCAGCTTGGACGGGTTACCAGATACGCAGTATTTT. It is translated as CASSLDGLPDTQYF.

This clone was found a few times. V gene TRBV7-6 combines with J gene TRBJ2-7; D might be TRBD2 (5 bases). Germline V gene lookup returns CDR1 SGHVS and CDR2 FNYEAQ. The CDR3 extends over 14 amino acids. V shed 4 bases and J shed 5 bases, with 15 bases lying between them. CDR3 DNA: TGTGCCAGCAGCTCCGCCGGGGTTGGAAACGAGCAGTACTTC. Translating gives CASSSAGVGNEQYF.

This clone was seen a handful of times. The chain uses TRBV18 and TRBJ2-1; 7 bases are shared with TRBD1. Trimming at V came to 6 bases and at J to 5 bases, leaving 7 bases not matched to a gene. This CDR3 is built from 14 residues. Germline CDR1 is KGHSH and CDR2 is LQKENI. DNA for the CDR3: TGTGCCAGCTCCCGGGACAGCAATCACAATGAGCAGTTCTTC. This codes for CASSRDSNHNEQFF.

The rearrangement uses TRBV6-5 and TRBJ2-5, with 9 bases that match TRBD2. The CDR3 runs 15 residues. Germline lookup yields CDR1 MNHEY and CDR2 SVGAGI. V was pared by 8 bases and J by 2 bases, with 9 bases of the junction left unmatched. CDR3 DNA: TGTGCCAGCGGGGACCCTAGCGGGAAACAAGAGACCCAGTACTTC. Protein product: CASGDPSGKQETQYF.

The rearrangement uses TRBV7-6 and TRBJ1-2; the D is unclear. The CDR3 is 14 residues long. Germline-derived CDR1 and CDR2 are SGHVS and FNYEAQ. The V gene lost 1 base and the J gene lost 7 bases, with 13 bases spanning the gap. CDR3: CASSLGQEGAGYTF. CDR3 DNA sequence: TGTGCCAGCAGCTTAGGCCAGGAGGGCGCTGGCTACACCTTC.

V and J are TRBV6-5 and TRBJ1-2; unclear D gene. Trimming left V 0 bases short and J 4 bases short, with 9 bases between. Germline CDR1 is MNHEY and CDR2 is SVGAGI. CDR3 size: 14 residues. The CDR3 nucleotides are TGTGCCAGCAGTTACTCGTCGGGCTTCTATGGCTACACCTTC. It encodes CASSYSSGFYGYTF.

This rearrangement joins TRBV27 to TRBJ2-2, with 7 bases identical to TRBD1. V lost 5 bases, J lost 6 bases, and 9 bases stayed unmatched. The CDR3 sequence is 15 residues long. Germline V gene data show CDR1 as MNHEY and CDR2 as SMNVEV (reference sequence). CDR3 in amino acids: CASSPTTGQPGELFF. The CDR3 DNA sequence: TGTGCCAGCAGTCCAACGACAGGGCAGCCCGGGGAGCTGTTTTTT.

V and J are TRBV5-1 and TRBJ2-7; TRBD1 matches 8 bases. The germline gives CDR1 SGHRS, CDR2 YFSETQ. The CDR3 runs to 13 residues. The V gene end was trimmed by 4 bases and the J gene end by 3 bases; junction bases not matched to a gene: 3. CDR3 DNA sequence: TGCGCCAGCAGCACAGGGGGAGGCTACGAGCAGTACTTC. This translates into CASSTGGGYEQYF.

The chain has TRBV15 and TRBJ2-5, with D maybe TRBD2 (5 bases). The CDR3 covers 15 residues. The V gene's germline CDR1 is LNHNV and CDR2 YYDKDF (reference sequence). Trimming removed 3 bases at V and 7 bases at J, with 18 bases between. The CDR3 DNA reads as TGTGCCACCAGCAGGGACTCGACCCCAGGAGGGACCCAGTACTTC. Its translation is CATSRDSTPGGTQYF.

The chain carries TRBV4-1 and TRBJ1-1; tentatively, D is TRBD1 (5 bases). This CDR3 has 16 amino acids. Germline V lookup: CDR1 MGHRA, CDR2 YSYEKL. V lost 3 bases and J 2 bases, leaving 16 bases between the germline ends. CDR3 DNA sequence: TGCGCCAGCAGCCATATACAAACAGGTACAAACACTGAAGCTTTCTTT. Translated, it gives CASSHIQTGTNTEAFF.

This clone was recorded a few times. The rearrangement joins TRBV10-3 to TRBJ2-7, with TRBD1 as a possible D gene (5 bases). Between the trimmed V and J ends, which lost 4 bases and 0 bases, there was a span of 10 bases. The length of the CDR3 is 14 residues. The germline gives CDR1 ENHRY, CDR2 SYGVKD. CDR3 in amino acids: CAISGQGLSYEQYF. For the CDR3, the DNA is TGTGCCATCAGTGGCCAGGGCCTCTCCTACGAGCAGTACTTC.

The chain combines TRBV27 with TRBJ1-1; 7 bases line up with TRBD1. Germline CDR1 is MNHEY and CDR2 is SMNVEV (reference sequence). The V segment lost 3 bases and the J segment 8 bases; nucleotides outside the gene matches: 9. This CDR3 region has 14 residues. In DNA form, the CDR3 reads TGTGCCAGCAGTTTTTTGGGGACAGAGGGGGAAGCTTTCTTT. This sequence encodes CASSFLGTEGEAFF.

The chain links TRBV7-9 to TRBJ1-1; D uncertain. V lost 3 bases and J 2 bases, leaving 7 bases between the germline ends. Germline CDR1 SEHNR, CDR2 FQNEAQ (reference sequence). CDR3 length equals 13 residues. The CDR3 DNA follows: TGTGCCAGCAGCTTTTTTGCCAACACTGAAGCTTTCTTT. It codes for CASSFFANTEAFF.

To note about this clone: This CDR3 is also generated by other DNA sequences in the sample. V and J are TRBV5-1 and TRBJ2-3; D is unresolved. Trimming stripped 2 bases from V and 0 bases from J, with 10 bases between. The CDR3 is 15 residues long. Germline V CDR1 and CDR2: SGHRS, YFSETQ. For the CDR3, the DNA is TGCGCCAGCAGCTTAGGTTTGTTTAGCACAGATACGCAGTATTTT. Translating it yields CASSLGLFSTDTQYF.

This clone has more than one count but fewer than ten. The chain employs TRBV4-1 and TRBJ2-1; 8 bases are a match to TRBD2. The CDR3 is 15 amino acids. Per germline, CDR1 MGHRA and CDR2 YSYEKL. The trim removed 6 bases at V and 6 bases at J, leaving 10 bases unmatched. The CDR3, as DNA: TGCGCCAGCAGACCCACTAGCGGCCAATCCAATGAGCAGTTCTTC. Translated, it gives CASRPTSGQSNEQFF.

The chain uses TRBV27 and TRBJ2-7; 7 bases map to TRBD2. The J segment lost 5 bases and the V segment lost 3 bases, leaving 7 bases of the junction unmatched. Germline V gene lookup returns CDR1 MNHEY and CDR2 SMNVEV (reference sequence). This CDR3 has 14 amino acids. The CDR3, as DNA: TGTGCCAGCAGTTTGGGAGGGGTCCCCCACGAGCAGTACTTC. This gives the protein CASSLGGVPHEQYF.

The chain recombines TRBV29-1 with TRBJ1-1; D perhaps matches TRBD1 (5 bases). The CDR3 totals 13 residues. From germline, CDR1 is SQVTM and CDR2 ANQGSEA. V lost 3 bases, J lost 5 bases, and 13 bases lay in between. Here the CDR3 DNA reads TGCAGCGTTGAGTTCGGGGAGGGGACTGAAGCTTTCTTT. Its protein is CSVEFGEGTEAFF.

This clone appeared a few times. V gene TRBV29-1 combines with J gene TRBJ2-5; D ambiguous. The CDR3 length is 14 residues. Germline V gene data show CDR1 as SQVTM and CDR2 as ANQGSEA. Between the trimmed V and J ends, which lost 3 bases and 2 bases, there was a span of 13 bases. This chain's CDR3 is CSVDHQKAQETQYF. The CDR3, as DNA: TGCAGCGTTGACCACCAAAAGGCTCAAGAGACCCAGTACTTC.

There are a few counts of this clone. This chain uses TRBV19 with TRBJ1-1, with 8 bases lining up with TRBD1. This CDR3 comprises 14 residues. CDR1 is LNHDA, CDR2 SQIVND, per germline (reference sequence). Trimming cost V 0 bases and J 5 bases; bases outside gene matches: 2. CDR3 DNA sequence: TGTGCCAGTAGTATAGATACAGGGGGAACTGAAGCTTTCTTT. It translates to CASSIDTGGTEAFF.

This chain joins TRBV27 and TRBJ1-1, with no clear D. Trimming took 2 bases from V and 0 from J, leaving 4 bases between them. CDR1 is MNHEY and CDR2 is SMNVEV in the germline V gene (reference sequence). The CDR3 runs 13 residues. CDR3 sequence: CASSLNMNTEAFF. The CDR3 region has the DNA TGTGCCAGCAGTTTAAACATGAACACTGAAGCTTTCTTT.